These 31 T cell receptor beta chains were all obtained from the same sample, sequenced in a study of T cells in Graves' hyperthyroidism and ophthalmopathy. Using RNA transcripts as the source, TCR beta CDR3 regions were amplified. RT-PCR in the first round (using the HTBI primer set) targeted the TCR CDR3. TCRdb passed the multiplex PCR reads through MiXCR, listing each CDR3 protein once. The repertoire holds about 720,000 distinct CDR3 sequences, about a sixth seen once, with under 10% in the top ten. Sequenced material: blood. The origin of the receptors is a man aged 18 to 29 with Graves' hyperthyroidism.

This clonotype was found a few times. CDR3 bases: TGTGCCAGCAGCCAAGCTTGGACTAGCGGGAGGAGGAAGGGCGGGGAGCTGTTTTTT. Protein sequence: CASSQAWTSGRRKGGELFF. The rearrangement uses TRBV3-1 and TRBJ2-2; 14 positions agree with TRBD2. There are 19 residues in the CDR3. The V segment lost 1 base and the J segment 7 bases; nucleotides outside the gene matches: 11. Germline CDR1 and CDR2: LGHDT and YNNKEL (reference sequence).

The V call is TRBV7-9, the J call TRBJ2-1; tentatively, D is TRBD2 (7 bases). The CDR3 consists of 15 residues. Germline lookup yields CDR1 SEHNR and CDR2 FQNEAQ (reference sequence). V was shortened by 5 bases and J by 2 bases, with 13 bases between the two germline ends. Written as DNA, the CDR3 is TGTGCCAGCAGCCAGTGGGAGGGGGCCTACAATGAGCAGTTCTTC. It encodes CASSQWEGAYNEQFF.

This clonotype was recorded many times. This chain uses TRBV2 with TRBJ1-5; D might be TRBD1 (6 bases). V was cut by 7 bases and J by 5 bases, with 21 bases left in between. The CDR3 runs 16 residues. Germline lookup yields CDR1 SNHLY and CDR2 FYNNEI. This CDR3 reads CASTGGSTGFDQPQHF. The CDR3 DNA reads TGTGCCAGCACTGGGGGGAGTACAGGGTTCGATCAGCCCCAGCATTTT.

This clonotype was seen repeatedly, ten times or more. V and J are TRBV12-3 or TRBV12-4 and TRBJ2-3, with D perhaps TRBD1 (6 bases). The CDR3 runs to 12 residues. Trimming cost V 5 bases and J 6 bases, with 9 bases left between them. The CDR3 region has the DNA TGTGCCAGCAGTCGGACAGCCGATACGCAGTATTTT. Translation gives CASSRTADTQYF.

This clonotype has a count of ten or more. V and J are TRBV19 and TRBJ1-1, with 8 positions matching TRBD1. Looked up from germline, CDR1 is LNHDA and CDR2 is SQIVND (reference sequence). J gave up 5 bases and V 8 bases, and 19 bases lay outside the gene matches. This CDR3 contains 17 residues. The chain's CDR3 is CASRGTGGFPLETEAFF. Written as DNA, the CDR3 is TGTGCCAGTCGGGGCACAGGGGGGTTCCCCTTAGAAACTGAAGCTTTCTTT. The full variable domain, with the rest looked up from reference TRBV19 and TRBJ1-1, is DGGITQSPKYLFRKEGQNVTLSCEQNLNHDAMYWYRQDPGQGLRLIYYSQIVNDFQKGDIAEGYSVSREKKESFPLTVTSAQKNPTAFYLCASRGTGGFPLETEAFFGQGTRLTVV.

About this clonotype: A much larger clone differs by one base, so this may be a read error. The gene calls are TRBV27 and TRBJ2-1; TRBD2 matches 7 bases. The CDR3 is made up of 16 amino acids. Germline V CDR1 and CDR2: MNHEY, SMNVEV (reference sequence). The CDR3 nucleotides are TGTGCCAGCAGTAAGCATCGAAGCGGGATGGGGTATGAGCAGTCCTTC. Translated: CASSKHRSGMGYEQSF.

This clonotype has ten or more counts. The chain recombines TRBV29-1 with TRBJ2-7, with D possibly TRBD1 on 6 matching bases. Looked up from germline, CDR1 is SQVTM and CDR2 is ANQGSEA. The CDR3 runs to 12 residues. Trimming cost V 7 bases and J 2 bases, with 12 bases left between them. In DNA form, the CDR3 reads TGCAGCGCACTGACAGGCGCCTACGAGCAGTACTTC. The encoded protein is CSALTGAYEQYF.

About this clonotype itself: It may be a read error: a sequence one base away is much more abundant. The genes are TRBV10-3 and TRBJ2-7; 7 bases fit TRBD2. CDR3 size: 11 residues. The germline CDR1 and CDR2 sequences are ENHRY and SYGVKD. The V gene end was trimmed by 8 bases and the J gene end by 3 bases; junction bases not matched to a gene: 1. The CDR3 is CAIGGDYEQYF. The CDR3 DNA reads as TGTGCCATCGGGGGGGACTACGAGCAGTACTTC.

This clonotype has ten or more counts. V gene TRBV2 combines with J gene TRBJ2-7, with TRBD2 matching over 13 bases. V shed 6 bases, J shed 1 base, and the junction held 3 bases outside the gene matches. This CDR3 contains 15 residues. CDR1 is SNHLY, CDR2 FYNNEI, per germline. CDR3 nucleotide sequence: TGTGCCAGCAGGGCGACTAGCGGGAGGTCCTACGAGCAGTACTTC. It specifies CASRATSGRSYEQYF.

In its sample, this clonotype was seen a few times. The chain joins TRBV20-1 to TRBJ1-4, with D unclear. The CDR3 is 14 residues long. Germline V gene lookup returns CDR1 DFQATT and CDR2 SNEGSKA (reference sequence). V lost 4 bases and J 4 bases, leaving 13 bases between the germline ends. The CDR3 coding sequence is TGCAGTGCTAAGATGGGGAAGGGTAATGAAAAACTGTTTTTT. Residues: CSAKMGKGNEKLFF.

The CDR3 DNA reads as TGTGCCAGCAGCGCTAAACAGGGGGCGGGGAACACCGGGGAGCTGTTTTTT. This encodes CASSAKQGAGNTGELFF. This chain links TRBV9 with TRBJ2-2; 9 bases fit TRBD1. CDR3 size: 17 residues. CDR1 is SGDLS and CDR2 is YYNGEE in the germline V gene. V was clipped by 3 bases and J by 1 base; unmatched bases: 7. The whole variable domain, filled in from reference TRBV9 and TRBJ2-2, reads DSGVTQTPKHLITATGQRVTLRCSPRSGDLSVYWYQQSLDQGLQFLIQYYNGEERAKGNILERFSAQQFPDLHSELNLSSLELGDSALYFCASSAKQGAGNTGELFFGEGSRLTVL.

CDR3 in amino acids: CASSPLGEFVEQFF. CDR3 in DNA: TGTGCCAGCTCACCGCTAGGGGAATTCGTCGAGCAGTTCTTC. The chain carries TRBV18 and TRBJ2-1, with D possibly TRBD1 on 5 matching bases. The CDR3 runs to 14 residues. Deletions cut 3 bases from V and 10 bases from J, with 16 bases between. Germline V gene lookup returns CDR1 KGHSH and CDR2 LQKENI.

This chain links TRBV30 with TRBJ2-3; D is uncertain. CDR1 and CDR2 (germline): GTSNPN, SVGIG (reference sequence). This CDR3 has 11 residues. With 1 base removed from V and 7 bases from J, the gap between germline ends came to 6 bases. CDR3 DNA sequence: TGTGCCTGGAGTGGTCCGAATACGCAGTATTTT. Protein: CAWSGPNTQYF.

This clonotype was seen ten or more times. This chain uses TRBV13 with TRBJ2-7; D possibly corresponds to TRBD1 (5 bases). The germline V gene has CDR1 PRHDT and CDR2 FYEKMQ (reference sequence). V was clipped by 5 bases and J by 0 bases, with 14 bases between them. The CDR3 consists of 15 residues. The DNA for the CDR3 is TGTGCCAGCAGCCCTCGACAGTCGAGCTCCTACGAGCAGTACTTC. Encoded protein: CASSPRQSSSYEQYF.

The chain is built from TRBV29-1 and TRBJ2-2, with TRBD2 identical over 7 bases. There are 13 residues in the CDR3. Germline V lookup: CDR1 SQVTM, CDR2 ANQGSEA. V dropped 6 bases and J dropped 9; count of bases not matched to a gene: 10. The CDR3 loop reads CSVGRRLARELFF. CDR3 DNA: TGCAGCGTGGGCAGGCGACTAGCCCGGGAGCTGTTTTTT.

This clonotype was observed many times. The chain uses TRBV12-3 or TRBV12-4 and TRBJ2-2; tentatively, D is TRBD2 (5 bases). This CDR3 region has 16 residues. Trimming removed 7 bases at V and 3 bases at J, with 18 bases between. DNA for the CDR3: TGTGCCAGCACCCCAAGCCGCGGGTCGGACACCGGGGAGCTGTTTTTT. Amino acid sequence: CASTPSRGSDTGELFF.

This clonotype was observed a few times. The chain employs TRBV29-1 and TRBJ2-3; D is undetermined. CDR3 length equals 12 residues. The V gene's germline CDR1 is SQVTM and CDR2 ANQGSEA. Trimming removed 1 base from V and 3 bases from J, with 5 bases in between. CDR3 protein: CSVEGETDTQYF. In nucleotides, the CDR3 is TGCAGCGTTGAAGGGGAAACAGATACGCAGTATTTT.

This clonotype came up a few times. The chain combines TRBV19 with TRBJ1-5; maybe TRBD1 (6 bases). Germline V gene data show CDR1 as LNHDA and CDR2 as SQIVND (reference sequence). The V gene lost 6 bases and the J gene lost 6 bases, with 18 bases spanning the gap. The length of the CDR3 is 15 residues. The CDR3, as DNA: TGTGCCAGTAGACCCAGAGGGGGGGCCGGTCAGCCCCAGCATTTT. The encoded protein is CASRPRGGAGQPQHF.

This clonotype has a count of ten or more. The gene calls are TRBV28 and TRBJ2-3; D is uncertain. This CDR3 has 14 amino acids. Between the trimmed V and J ends, which lost 5 bases and 4 bases, there was a span of 13 bases. The germline CDR1 and CDR2 sequences are MDHEN and SYDVKM. CDR3: CASSPAGRPDTQYF. CDR3 DNA sequence: TGTGCCAGCAGTCCCGCTGGAAGGCCAGATACGCAGTATTTT.

J is TRBJ2-1 and V is TRBV14, with D possibly TRBD2 on 6 matching bases. The V gene's germline CDR1 is SGHDN and CDR2 FVKESK. With 3 bases removed from V and 8 bases from J, the gap between germline ends came to 11 bases. The CDR3 sequence is 13 residues long. CDR3 amino acids: CASSHLRRDEQFF. The CDR3 region has the DNA TGTGCCAGCAGCCACTTACGGAGGGATGAGCAGTTCTTC. Full variable domain (outside the CDR3, taken from reference TRBV14 and TRBJ2-1): EAGVTQFPSHSVIEKGQTVTLRCDPISGHDNLYWYRRVMGKEIKFLLHFVKESKQDESGMPNNRFLAERTGGTYSTLKVQPAELEDSGVYFCASSHLRRDEQFFGPGTRLTVL.

This clonotype occurred many times. V and J are TRBV12-3 or TRBV12-4 and TRBJ2-3; D possibly corresponds to TRBD2 (6 bases). This CDR3 has 16 residues. V was pared by 1 base and J by 0 bases, with 11 bases between. CDR3 in amino acids: CASSLVGGSSTDTQYF. The CDR3 DNA sequence: TGTGCCAGCAGTTTAGTAGGAGGGTCAAGCACAGATACGCAGTATTTT.

The sample holds a few counts of this clonotype. The chain is built from TRBV29-1 and TRBJ2-5, with D perhaps matching TRBD1 (6 bases). CDR1 and CDR2 from the germline V gene are SQVTM and ANQGSEA. CDR3 size: 12 residues. V was trimmed by 6 bases and J by 7 bases, leaving 15 bases between them. The CDR3 loop is CSVEGDEGTQYF. CDR3 nucleotide sequence: TGCAGCGTAGAGGGGGACGAGGGGACCCAGTACTTC.

The chain combines TRBV9 with TRBJ1-1, with D hard to call. Trimming removed 3 bases at V and 1 base at J, with 13 bases between. Germline CDR1 is SGDLS and CDR2 is YYNGEE. The CDR3 is 15 residues long. CDR3 DNA sequence: TGTGCCAGCAGCGCACGGGGAGTAGGGAACACTGAAGCTTTCTTT. As protein: CASSARGVGNTEAFF.

In its sample, this clonotype was seen many times. V is TRBV11-2 and J is TRBJ2-1; D remains unclear. The CDR3 covers 13 residues. V lost 4 bases and J 6 bases, leaving 10 bases between the germline ends. Germline V gene lookup returns CDR1 SGHAT and CDR2 FQNNGV. CDR3 nucleotides: TGTGCCAGCAGCTACCAGGCGGCCAATGAGCAGTTCTTC. Translating gives CASSYQAANEQFF. The variable domain in full, completed from reference TRBV11-2 and TRBJ2-1, reads EAGVAQSPRYKIIEKRQSVAFWCNPISGHATLYWYQQILGQGPKLLIQFQNNGVVDDSQLPKDRFSAERLKGVDSTLKIQPAKLEDSAVYLCASSYQAANEQFFGPGTRLTVL.

This clonotype was seen many times. The CDR3 sequence is CASSRTSGNNEQFF. The CDR3 DNA is TGTGCCAGCAGTCGGACTAGCGGGAACAATGAGCAGTTCTTC. V and J are TRBV2 and TRBJ2-1, with 12 bases aligning to TRBD2. The CDR3 runs 14 residues. The germline CDR1 and CDR2 sequences are SNHLY and FYNNEI. V gave up 5 bases and J gave up 5 bases; unmatched junction bases: 1.

This clonotype was detected many times. The chain links TRBV7-9 to TRBJ2-1, with D unresolved. The CDR3 sequence is 14 residues long. Germline CDR1 SEHNR, CDR2 FQNEAQ (reference sequence). Trimming pared 1 base from V and 3 bases from J, leaving 7 bases between. The CDR3 nucleotides read TGTGCCAGCAGCTTAGAGGATCTCTACAATGAGCAGTTCTTC. Translating it yields CASSLEDLYNEQFF.

This clonotype was observed a few times. The rearrangement links TRBV7-9 to TRBJ2-6, with D uncertain. Trimming removed 1 base at V and 4 bases at J, with 8 bases between. The germline gives CDR1 SEHNR, CDR2 FQNEAQ (reference sequence). This CDR3 is 15 amino acids long. The CDR3 spells CASSLVQRGANVLTF. The CDR3 region has the DNA TGTGCCAGCAGCTTAGTTCAGAGAGGGGCCAACGTCCTGACTTTC.

There are a few counts of this clonotype. The rearrangement uses TRBV2 and TRBJ2-3; TRBD2 agrees at 14 bases. Germline V gene sequence: CDR1 SNHLY, CDR2 FYNNEI. J was trimmed by 4 bases and V by 4 bases; bases with no gene match: 10. This CDR3 is built from 18 residues. The CDR3 loop reads CASSVRLAGGPFADTQYF. CDR3 in DNA: TGTGCCAGCAGTGTACGACTAGCGGGAGGGCCTTTTGCAGATACGCAGTATTTT.

V usage is TRBV24-1 and J usage is TRBJ2-1; TRBD1 is a possible D gene (6 bases). The CDR3 spans 15 residues. The germline gives CDR1 KGHDR, CDR2 SFDVKD. V lost 3 bases to trimming and J lost 8 bases, with 16 bases between them. The CDR3 is CATSDPGDRPDEQFF. The CDR3 DNA is TGTGCCACCAGTGATCCAGGGGACCGGCCGGATGAGCAGTTCTTC.

The genes are TRBV7-9 and TRBJ1-6, with D tentatively TRBD1 (5 bases). CDR3 size: 14 residues. V was shortened by 5 bases and J by 11 bases, with 16 bases between the two germline ends. Germline values: CDR1 SEHNR, CDR2 FQNEAQ (reference sequence). CDR3 sequence: CASSGDGRGTPLHF. In DNA, the CDR3 is TGTGCCAGCAGCGGGGATGGTAGGGGAACACCCCTCCACTTT. The full variable domain, its missing parts supplied by reference TRBV7-9 and TRBJ1-6, is DTGVSQNPRHKITKRGQNVTFRCDPISEHNRLYWYRQTLGQGPEFLTYFQNEAQLEKSRLLSDRFSAERPKGSFSTLEIQRTEQGDSAMYLCASSGDGRGTPLHFGNGTRLTVT.

The J gene is TRBJ2-1, the V gene TRBV20-1; 8 bases line up with TRBD2. CDR1 is DFQATT and CDR2 is SNEGSKA in the germline V gene (reference sequence). This CDR3 has 16 residues. The V and J ends lost 0 bases and 3 bases, in that order; junction bases with no gene match: 7. CDR3 in DNA: TGCAGTGCTAGAGATGGAGCGGGAGTCGACTACAATGAGCAGTTCTTC. It encodes CSARDGAGVDYNEQFF.